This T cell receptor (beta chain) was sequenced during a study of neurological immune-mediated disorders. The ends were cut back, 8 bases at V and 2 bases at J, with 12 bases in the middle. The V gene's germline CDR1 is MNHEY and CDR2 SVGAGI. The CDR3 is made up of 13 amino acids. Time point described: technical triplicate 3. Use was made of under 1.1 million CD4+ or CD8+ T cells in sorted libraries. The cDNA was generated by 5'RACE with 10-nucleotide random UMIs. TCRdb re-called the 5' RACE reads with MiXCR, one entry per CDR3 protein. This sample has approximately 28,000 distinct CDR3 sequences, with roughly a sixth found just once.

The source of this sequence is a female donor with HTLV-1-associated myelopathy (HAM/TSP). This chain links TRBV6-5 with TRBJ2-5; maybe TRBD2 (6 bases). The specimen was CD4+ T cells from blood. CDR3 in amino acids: CASHMGGQETQYF. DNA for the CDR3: TGTGCCAGCCATATGGGGGGTCAAGAGACCCAGTACTTC.